This T cell receptor beta chain was sequenced for a study of shared clonotypes between healthy human individuals. General study points: The low donor count limited represented genetic and exposure-history diversity. Among non-shared clonotypes, generation probabilities were lower than among those shared by all four donors. Memory subsets had estimated richness that was generally smaller than that of naive subsets.

Concerning this clone: The antigen remains undetermined.

Method: immunoSEQ multiplex PCR; TCRdb's copy keeps in-frame clones and lacks some. This table holds 2 million to 3 million clones, around 94% found once. Trimming took 1 base from V and 5 from J, leaving 9 bases between them. This CDR3 comprises 14 residues. The germline gives CDR1 MGHRA, CDR2 YSYEKL. The chain uses TRBV4-1 and TRBJ2-1, with D possibly matching TRBD2 (6 bases). Sequenced material: naive CD4+ T cells sorted from blood. The subset: CD45RA+ positively selected. The TCR was taken from a man aged 18 to 29 in good health. The CDR3 bases are TGCGCCAGCAGCCAAGTGGGCGGGAACAATGAGCAGTTCTTC. This gives the protein CASSQVGGNNEQFF.